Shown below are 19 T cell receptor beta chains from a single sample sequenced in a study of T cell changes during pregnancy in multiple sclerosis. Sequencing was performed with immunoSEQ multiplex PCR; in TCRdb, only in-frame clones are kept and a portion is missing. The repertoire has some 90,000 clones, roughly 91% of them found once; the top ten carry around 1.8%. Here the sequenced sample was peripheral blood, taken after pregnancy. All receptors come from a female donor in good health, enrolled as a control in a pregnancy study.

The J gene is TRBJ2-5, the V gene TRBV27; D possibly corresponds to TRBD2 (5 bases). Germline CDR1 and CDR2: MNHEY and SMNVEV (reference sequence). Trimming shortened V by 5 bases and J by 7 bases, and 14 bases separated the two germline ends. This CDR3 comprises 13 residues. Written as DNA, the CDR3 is TGTGCCAGCAGTCCGGCCGGTGCGGGGACCCAGTACTTC. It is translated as CASSPAGAGTQYF.

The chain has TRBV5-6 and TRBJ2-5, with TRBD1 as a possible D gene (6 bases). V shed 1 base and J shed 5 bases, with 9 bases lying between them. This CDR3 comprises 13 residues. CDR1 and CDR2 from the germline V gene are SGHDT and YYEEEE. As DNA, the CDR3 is TGTGCCAGCAGCTTGACAGGGTCGGAGACCCAGTACTTC. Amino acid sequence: CASSLTGSETQYF.

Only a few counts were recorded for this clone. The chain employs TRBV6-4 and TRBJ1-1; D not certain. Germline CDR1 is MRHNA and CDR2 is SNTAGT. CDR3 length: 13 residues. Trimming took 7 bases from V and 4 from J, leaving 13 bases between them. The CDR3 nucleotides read TGTGCCAGCAAGGTCCGGGCGGGCACTGAAGCTTTCTTT. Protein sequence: CASKVRAGTEAFF.

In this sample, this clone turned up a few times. The CDR3 here is CAWDSVNTEAFF. For the CDR3, the DNA is TGTGCCTGGGACAGCGTGAACACTGAAGCTTTCTTT. The chain links TRBV30 to TRBJ1-1; TRBD1 is a possible D gene (5 bases). V was shortened by 5 bases and J by 0 bases, with 7 bases between the two germline ends. Germline V gene data show CDR1 as GTSNPN and CDR2 as SVGIG (reference sequence). The CDR3 contains 12 residues.

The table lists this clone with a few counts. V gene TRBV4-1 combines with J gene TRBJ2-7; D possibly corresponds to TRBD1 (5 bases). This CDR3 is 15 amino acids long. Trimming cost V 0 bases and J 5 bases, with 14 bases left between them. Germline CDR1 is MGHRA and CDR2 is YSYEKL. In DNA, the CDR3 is TGCGCCAGCAGCCAAGATCGGGTCAGGGTGAACGAGCAGTACTTC. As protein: CASSQDRVRVNEQYF.

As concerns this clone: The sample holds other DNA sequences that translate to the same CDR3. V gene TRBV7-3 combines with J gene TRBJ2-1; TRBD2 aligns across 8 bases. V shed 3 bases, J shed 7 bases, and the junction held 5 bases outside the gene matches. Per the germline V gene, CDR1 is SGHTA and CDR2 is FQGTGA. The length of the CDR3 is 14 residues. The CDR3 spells CASSFGGGGNEQFF. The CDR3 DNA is TGTGCCAGCAGCTTCGGGGGGGGCGGGAATGAGCAGTTCTTC.

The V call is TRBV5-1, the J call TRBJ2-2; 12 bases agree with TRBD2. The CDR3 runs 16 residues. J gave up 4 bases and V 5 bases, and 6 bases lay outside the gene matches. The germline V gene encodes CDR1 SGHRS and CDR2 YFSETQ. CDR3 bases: TGCGCCAGCAGACCCACTAGCGGGGGGCTCACCGGGGAGCTGTTTTTT. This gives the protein CASRPTSGGLTGELFF.

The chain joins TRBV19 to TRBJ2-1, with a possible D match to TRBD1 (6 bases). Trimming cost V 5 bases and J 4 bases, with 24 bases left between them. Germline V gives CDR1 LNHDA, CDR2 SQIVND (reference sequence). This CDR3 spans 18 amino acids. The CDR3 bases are TGTGCCAGTAGTGTCCCGTTCACAGGGAGTGGGTATTACAATGAGCAGTTCTTC. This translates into CASSVPFTGSGYYNEQFF.

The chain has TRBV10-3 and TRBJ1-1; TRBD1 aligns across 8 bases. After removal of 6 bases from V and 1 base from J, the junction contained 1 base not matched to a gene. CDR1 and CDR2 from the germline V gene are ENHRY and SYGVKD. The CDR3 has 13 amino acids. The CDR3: CAISGTGNTEAFF. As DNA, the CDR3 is TGTGCCATCAGCGGGACAGGGAACACTGAAGCTTTCTTT.

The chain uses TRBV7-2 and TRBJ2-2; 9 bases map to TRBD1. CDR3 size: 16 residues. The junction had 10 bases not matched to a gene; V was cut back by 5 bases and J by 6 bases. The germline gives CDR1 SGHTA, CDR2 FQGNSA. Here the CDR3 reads CASSPTGTGKSGELFF. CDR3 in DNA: TGTGCCAGCAGCCCGACCGGGACAGGGAAATCCGGGGAGCTGTTTTTT. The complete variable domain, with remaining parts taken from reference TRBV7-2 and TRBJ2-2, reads GAGVSQSPSNKVTEKGKDVELRCDPISGHTALYWYRQSLGQGLEFLIYFQGNSAPDKSGLPSDRFSAERTGGSVSTLTIQRTQQEDSAVYLCASSPTGTGKSGELFFGEGSRLTVL.

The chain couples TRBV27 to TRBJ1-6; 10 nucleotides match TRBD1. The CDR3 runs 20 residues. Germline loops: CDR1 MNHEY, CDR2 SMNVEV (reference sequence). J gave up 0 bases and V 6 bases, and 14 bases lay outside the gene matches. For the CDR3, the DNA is TGTGCCAGCAGGTCGGGATCTGGACAGGGGGAAAGCTCCTATAATTCACCCCTCCACTTT. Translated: CASRSGSGQGESSYNSPLHF.

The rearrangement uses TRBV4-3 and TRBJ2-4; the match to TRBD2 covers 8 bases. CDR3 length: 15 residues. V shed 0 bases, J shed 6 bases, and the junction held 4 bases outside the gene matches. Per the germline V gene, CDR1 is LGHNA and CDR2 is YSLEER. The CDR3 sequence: CASSQDSGGRNIQYF. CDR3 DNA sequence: TGCGCCAGCAGCCAAGACAGCGGGGGAAGAAACATTCAGTACTTC.

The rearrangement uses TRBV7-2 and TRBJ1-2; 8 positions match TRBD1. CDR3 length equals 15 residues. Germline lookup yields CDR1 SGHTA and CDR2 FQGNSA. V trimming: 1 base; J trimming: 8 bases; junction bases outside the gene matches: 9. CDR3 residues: CASSLVPGGNNGYTF. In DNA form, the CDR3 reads TGTGCCAGCAGCTTAGTGCCAGGGGGCAATAACGGCTACACCTTC. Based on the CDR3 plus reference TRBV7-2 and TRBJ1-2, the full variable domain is GAGVSQSPSNKVTEKGKDVELRCDPISGHTALYWYRQSLGQGLEFLIYFQGNSAPDKSGLPSDRFSAERTGGSVSTLTIQRTQQEDSAVYLCASSLVPGGNNGYTFGSGTRLTVV.

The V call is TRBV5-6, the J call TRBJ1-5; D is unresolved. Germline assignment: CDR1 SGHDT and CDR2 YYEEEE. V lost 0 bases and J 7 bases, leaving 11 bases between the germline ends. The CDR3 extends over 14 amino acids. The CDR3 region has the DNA TGTGCCAGCAGCTTGGGGTACGGGAACCAGCCCCAGCATTTT. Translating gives CASSLGYGNQPQHF.

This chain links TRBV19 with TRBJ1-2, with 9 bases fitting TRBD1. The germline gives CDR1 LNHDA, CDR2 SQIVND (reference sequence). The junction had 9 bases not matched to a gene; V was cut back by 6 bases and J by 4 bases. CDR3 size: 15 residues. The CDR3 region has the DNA TGTGCCAGTAGCCTCGACAGGGGGAAGGCCTATGGCTACACCTTC. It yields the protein CASSLDRGKAYGYTF. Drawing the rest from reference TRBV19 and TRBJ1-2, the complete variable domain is DGGITQSPKYLFRKEGQNVTLSCEQNLNHDAMYWYRQDPGQGLRLIYYSQIVNDFQKGDIAEGYSVSREKKESFPLTVTSAQKNPTAFYLCASSLDRGKAYGYTFGSGTRLTVV.

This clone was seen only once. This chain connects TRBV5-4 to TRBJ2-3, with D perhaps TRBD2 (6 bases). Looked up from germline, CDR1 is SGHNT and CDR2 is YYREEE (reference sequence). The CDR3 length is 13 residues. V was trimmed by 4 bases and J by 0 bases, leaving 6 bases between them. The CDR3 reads CASSRGSTDTQYF. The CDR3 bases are TGTGCCAGCAGCCGGGGGAGCACAGATACGCAGTATTTT.

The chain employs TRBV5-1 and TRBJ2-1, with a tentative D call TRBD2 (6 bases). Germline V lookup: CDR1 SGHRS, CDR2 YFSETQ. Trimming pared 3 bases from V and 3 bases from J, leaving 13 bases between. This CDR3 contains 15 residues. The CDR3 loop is CASSYGTPLYNEQFF. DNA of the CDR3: TGCGCCAGCAGCTATGGGACTCCCCTCTACAATGAGCAGTTCTTC.

In DNA form, the CDR3 reads TGTGCCAGCAGCTCGCCGGACAGATCTGAAGCTTTCTTT. Its translation: CASSSPDRSEAFF. The V call is TRBV7-3, the J call TRBJ1-1, with TRBD1 as a possible D gene (6 bases). The V gene lost 4 bases and the J gene lost 6 bases, with 12 bases spanning the gap. The CDR3 spans 13 residues. CDR1 is SGHTA, CDR2 FQGTGA, per germline.

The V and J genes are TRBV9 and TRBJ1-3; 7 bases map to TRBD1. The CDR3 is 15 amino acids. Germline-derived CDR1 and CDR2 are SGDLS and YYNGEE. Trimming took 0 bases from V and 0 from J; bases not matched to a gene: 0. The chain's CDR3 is CASSVGDSSGNTIYF. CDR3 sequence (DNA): TGTGCCAGCAGCGTAGGGGACAGCTCTGGAAACACCATATATTTT. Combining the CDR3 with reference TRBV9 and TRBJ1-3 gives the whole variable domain DSGVTQTPKHLITATGQRVTLRCSPRSGDLSVYWYQQSLDQGLQFLIQYYNGEERAKGNILERFSAQQFPDLHSELNLSSLELGDSALYFCASSVGDSSGNTIYFGEGSWLTVV.